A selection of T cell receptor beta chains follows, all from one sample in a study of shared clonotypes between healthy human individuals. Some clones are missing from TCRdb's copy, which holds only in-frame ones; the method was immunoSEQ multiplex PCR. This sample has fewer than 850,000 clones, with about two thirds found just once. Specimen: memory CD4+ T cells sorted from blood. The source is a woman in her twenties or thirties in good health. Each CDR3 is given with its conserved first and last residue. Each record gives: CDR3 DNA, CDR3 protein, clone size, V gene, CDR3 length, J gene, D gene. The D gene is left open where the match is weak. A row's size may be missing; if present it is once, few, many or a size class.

DNA: TGCGCCAGCAGCTTGGAAGGGGACAGGGTCTATGGCTACACCTTC
CDR3: CASSLEGDRVYGYTF
size: once
V: TRBV5-1
length: 15
J: TRBJ1-2
D: TRBD1

DNA: TGTGCCAGCAGCCCCAGTTGGCAACTGGATGAAAAACTGTTTTTT
CDR3: CASSPSWQLDEKLFF
size: once
V: TRBV9
length: 15
J: TRBJ1-4
D: NA

DNA: TGTGCCAGCAGCTCTATGTATGGCTACACCTTC
CDR3: CASSSMYGYTF
size: NA
V: TRBV7-2
length: 11
J: TRBJ1-2
D: NA

DNA: TGTGCTAGTGGTGAAGGATATACGCAGTATTTT
CDR3: CASGEGYTQYF
size: once
V: TRBV12-5
length: 11
J: TRBJ2-3
D: NA

DNA: TGTGCCAGCAGCCCCCGCGAGCATGAGCAGTTCTTC
CDR3: CASSPREHEQFF
size: NA
V: TRBV7-9
length: 12
J: TRBJ2-1
D: NA

DNA: TGCGCCAGGCGGGGGGGGAATAGTAGCGGAGGCTACGAGCAGTACTTC
CDR3: CARRGGNSSGGYEQYF
size: NA
V: TRBV23-1
length: 16
J: TRBJ2-7
D: TRBD2

DNA: TGCGCCATCACCGCCCATGTAAATTACAGGGGGTTTGACTACAATGAGCAGTTCTTC
CDR3: CAITAHVNYRGFDYNEQFF
size: NA
V: TRBV10-1
length: 19
J: TRBJ2-1
D: TRBD1

DNA: TGTGCCAGCAGCTTAAGACCTGCCGCGAACACCGGGGAGCTGTTTTTT
CDR3: CASSLRPAANTGELFF
size: NA
V: TRBV27
length: 16
J: TRBJ2-2
D: NA

DNA: TGTGCCAGCATCGACAGGGGAGTCGTCGGCTACACCTTC
CDR3: CASIDRGVVGYTF
size: NA
V: TRBV19
length: 13
J: TRBJ1-2
D: TRBD1

DNA: TGCGCCAGCAGCCCCAGGTGGGGGGGAGATGCTTTCTTT
CDR3: CASSPRWGGDAFF
size: NA
V: TRBV5-1
length: 13
J: TRBJ1-1
D: NA

DNA: TGTGCCAGTAACAACAGGGGTGGCAATCAGCCCCAGCATTTT
CDR3: CASNNRGGNQPQHF
size: few
V: TRBV19
length: 14
J: TRBJ1-5
D: TRBD1

DNA: TGTGCCAGCAGCTTAGGGTCCCTAGCGGGACATACAGATACGCAGTATTTT
CDR3: CASSLGSLAGHTDTQYF
size: NA
V: TRBV7-9
length: 17
J: TRBJ2-3
D: TRBD2

DNA: TGTGCCAGCAGCTTGGCCTCAGGCCCCTCGGAGACCCAGTACTTC
CDR3: CASSLASGPSETQYF
size: NA
V: TRBV5-4
length: 15
J: TRBJ2-5
D: NA

DNA: TGTGCCAGTAGTGGTACCCAAAGCTACGAGCAGTACTTC
CDR3: CASSGTQSYEQYF
size: NA
V: TRBV19
length: 13
J: TRBJ2-7
D: NA

DNA: TGCGCCAGCAGGGGTTACGAGCAGTACTTC
CDR3: CASRGYEQYF
size: many
V: TRBV10-2
length: 10
J: TRBJ2-7
D: NA

DNA: TGTGCCAGCAGCTTAGAAGCTGGTATAGGTAGGACCTTC
CDR3: CASSLEAGIGRTF
size: NA
V: TRBV7-3
length: 13
J: TRBJ1-2
D: NA

DNA: TGTGCCAGTGGGACTAGCGCCAACAATGAGCAGTTCTTC
CDR3: CASGTSANNEQFF
size: NA
V: TRBV2
length: 13
J: TRBJ2-1
D: TRBD2

DNA: TGTGCCAGCAGGCAAGGAATTGTGACTGAAGCTTTCTTT
CDR3: CASRQGIVTEAFF
size: once
V: TRBV6-5
length: 13
J: TRBJ1-1
D: NA

DNA: TGTGCCAGTAGTAATCGAGCCTTTAACAATGAGCAGTTCTTC
CDR3: CASSNRAFNNEQFF
size: NA
V: TRBV19
length: 14
J: TRBJ2-1
D: NA

DNA: TGCGCCAGCAGCCAAGATCCGAGGACAGGGGTAGTATATGAAAAACTGTTTTTT
CDR3: CASSQDPRTGVVYEKLFF
size: once
V: TRBV4-1
length: 18
J: TRBJ1-4
D: TRBD1